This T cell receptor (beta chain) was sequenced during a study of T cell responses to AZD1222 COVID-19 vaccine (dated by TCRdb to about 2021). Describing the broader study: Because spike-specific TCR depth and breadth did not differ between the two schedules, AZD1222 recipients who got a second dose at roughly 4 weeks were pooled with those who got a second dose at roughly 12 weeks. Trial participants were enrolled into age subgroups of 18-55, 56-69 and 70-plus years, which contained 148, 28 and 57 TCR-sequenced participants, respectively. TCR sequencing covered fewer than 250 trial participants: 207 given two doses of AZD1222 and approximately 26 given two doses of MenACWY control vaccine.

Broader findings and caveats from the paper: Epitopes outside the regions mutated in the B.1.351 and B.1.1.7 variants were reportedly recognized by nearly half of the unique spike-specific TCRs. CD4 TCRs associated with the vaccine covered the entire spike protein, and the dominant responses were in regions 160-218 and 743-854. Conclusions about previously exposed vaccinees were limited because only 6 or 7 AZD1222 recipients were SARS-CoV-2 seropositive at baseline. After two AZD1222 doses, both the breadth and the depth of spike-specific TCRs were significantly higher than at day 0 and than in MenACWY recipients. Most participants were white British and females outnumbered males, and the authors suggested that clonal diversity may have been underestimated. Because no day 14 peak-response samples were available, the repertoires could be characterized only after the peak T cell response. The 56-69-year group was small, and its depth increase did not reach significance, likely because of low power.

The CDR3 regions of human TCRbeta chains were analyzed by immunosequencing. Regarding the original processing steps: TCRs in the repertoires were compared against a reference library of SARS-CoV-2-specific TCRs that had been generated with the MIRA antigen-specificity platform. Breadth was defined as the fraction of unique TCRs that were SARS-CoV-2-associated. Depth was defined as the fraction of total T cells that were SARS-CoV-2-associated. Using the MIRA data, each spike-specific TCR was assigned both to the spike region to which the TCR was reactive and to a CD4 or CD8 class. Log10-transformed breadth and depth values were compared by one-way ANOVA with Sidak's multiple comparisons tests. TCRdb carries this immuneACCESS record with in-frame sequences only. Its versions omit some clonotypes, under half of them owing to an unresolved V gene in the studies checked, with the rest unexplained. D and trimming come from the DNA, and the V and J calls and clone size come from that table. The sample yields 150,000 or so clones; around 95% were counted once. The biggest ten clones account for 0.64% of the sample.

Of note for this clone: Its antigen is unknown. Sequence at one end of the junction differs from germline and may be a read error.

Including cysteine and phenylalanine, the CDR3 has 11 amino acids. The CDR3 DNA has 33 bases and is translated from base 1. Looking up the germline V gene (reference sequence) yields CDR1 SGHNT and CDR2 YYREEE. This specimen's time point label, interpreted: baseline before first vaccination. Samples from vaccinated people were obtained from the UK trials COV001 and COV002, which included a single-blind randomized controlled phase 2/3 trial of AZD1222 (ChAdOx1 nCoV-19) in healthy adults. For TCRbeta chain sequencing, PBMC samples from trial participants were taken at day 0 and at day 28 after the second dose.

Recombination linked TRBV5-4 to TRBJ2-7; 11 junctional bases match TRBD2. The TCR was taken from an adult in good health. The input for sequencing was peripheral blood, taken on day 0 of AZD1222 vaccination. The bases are TGTGCCAGCAGCGCCGGGACTAGCGGCATCTTC. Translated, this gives CASSAGTSGIF. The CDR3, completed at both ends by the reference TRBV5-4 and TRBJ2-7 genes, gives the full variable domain ETGVTQSPTHLIKTRGQQVTLRCSSQSGHNTVSWYQQALGQGPQFIFQYYREEENGRGNFPPRFSGLQFPNYSSELNVNALELDDSALYLCASSAGTSGIFGPGTRLTVT.